The subject of this entry is one TCR beta chain. Its antigen is unidentified. These donors were members of the 120-subject validation cohort, a group separate from the approximately 670-subject first cohort. V lost 3 bases and J lost 2; bases outside the gene matches: 12. The CDR3 is made up of 18 amino acids. From germline, CDR1 is SEHNR and CDR2 FQNEAQ (reference sequence). Profiling relied on immunoSEQ multiplex PCR, and the TCRdb table lists in-frame clones only, not all of them. In the table there are about 120,000 clones, about nine tenths of which are singletons. This specimen belongs to a study of cytomegalovirus exposure and HLA in healthy donors. Study-wide findings and caveats: Rare TCR sequences predominated, though certain public TCRs were found in many donors. Both high specificity and high sensitivity reportedly marked the classifier's diagnosis of cytomegalovirus status.

The chain uses TRBV7-9 and TRBJ1-2; 10 positions agree with TRBD1. The sequenced sample consisted of PBMCs. This sequence was found in a young man in good health and CMV-seronegative. The CDR3 is CASSFNTLDRGPNYGYTF. The CDR3 DNA reads as TGTGCCAGCAGCTTCAACACGCTAGACAGGGGGCCGAACTATGGCTACACCTTC.